This TCR beta chain was obtained from a study of shared clonotypes between healthy human individuals. Repertoires were generated with immunoSEQ multiplex PCR, while TCRdb's copy carries only in-frame clones and drops some. The sample yields roughly 2.1 million clones, 90% to 95% seen once. Naive CD8 cells lacked CD45RO, underwent positive selection for CCR7 and left out terminally differentiated effector memory CD45RA+ cells. Donation came from healthy HIV-negative adults that had no recent acute infections or vaccinations. This clone has more than one count but fewer than ten. The sequence was collected from a man aged 18 to 29 in good health. Some clones in this sample may be carry-over from other donors' samples. The sequencing input was naive CD8+ T cells from PBMCs.

This CDR3 reads CASSLEPTEAFF. CDR3 DNA sequence: TGTGCCAGCAGTTTAGAGCCAACTGAAGCTTTCTTT. The genes are TRBV28 and TRBJ1-1, with D uncertain. CDR1 is MDHEN and CDR2 is SYDVKM in the germline V gene. The CDR3 has 12 residues. The V and J ends lost 2 bases and 5 bases respectively, with 6 bases between them.